Listed below are T cell receptor beta chains from one sample, sequenced in a study of cytomegalovirus exposure and HLA in healthy donors. Data came from immunoSEQ multiplex PCR; TCRdb stores just in-frame clones and leaves some out. The table includes 60,000 to 70,000 clones, more than 60% detected once. The sample consisted of PBMCs. These receptors were taken from a woman in her thirties or forties in good health and CMV-seropositive. Both conserved end residues are part of each CDR3. Each record gives: clone size, D gene, J gene, V gene, CDR3 protein, CDR3 DNA. The D gene is left open where the match is weak. Clone sizes are given selectively: once, few, many, or a class where the clone is expanded.

once | TRBD1 | TRBJ1-1 | TRBV6-5 | CASSPGTGGSTEAFF | TGTGCCAGCAGTCCCGGGACAGGGGGGAGCACTGAAGCTTTCTTT
NA | TRBD1 | TRBJ1-5 | TRBV7-9 | CASSRRGGQAGPQHF | TGTGCCAGCAGCCGCCGAGGGGGACAGGCGGGGCCCCAGCATTTT
NA | NA | TRBJ2-2 | TRBV5-1 | CASSLGQAGTGELFF | TGCGCCAGCAGCTTGGGACAGGCGGGCACCGGGGAGCTGTTTTTT
NA | NA | TRBJ1-1 | TRBV21-1 | CASSKYRDNTEAFF | TGTGCCAGCAGCAAATACAGAGACAACACTGAAGCTTTCTTT
once | NA | TRBJ1-4 | TRBV5-1 | CASSLGTEGEKLFF | TGCGCCAGCAGCTTGGGGACAGAGGGTGAAAAACTGTTTTTT
few | NA | TRBJ2-6 | TRBV6-1 | CASSEEQESLSGANVLTF | TGTGCCAGCAGTGAAGAACAGGAATCACTCTCTGGGGCCAACGTCCTGACTTTC
NA | NA | TRBJ1-5 | TRBV10-3 | CAISESGQVVQPQHF | TGTGCCATCAGTGAGTCGGGACAAGTCGTCCAGCCCCAGCATTTT
NA | TRBD1 | TRBJ1-5 | TRBV6-1 | CASSGRQGVFNQPQHF | TGTGCCAGCAGTGGTAGACAGGGGGTTTTCAATCAGCCCCAGCATTTT
NA | TRBD1 | TRBJ2-7 | TRBV6-1 | CASSDPGQGVLYSYEQYF | TGTGCCAGCAGTGATCCGGGACAGGGGGTTCTTTACTCCTACGAGCAGTACTTC
few | NA | TRBJ2-7 | TRBV6-1 | CASSEGGHEQYF | TGTGCCAGCAGTGAAGGAGGGCACGAGCAGTACTTC
NA | NA | TRBJ2-7 | TRBV6-4 | CASSERRYEQYF | TGTGCCAGCAGTGAGAGGCGCTACGAGCAGTACTTC
NA | TRBD1 | TRBJ2-7 | TRBV30 | CAWSQYRQGTYEQYF | TGTGCCTGGAGTCAGTATCGACAGGGGACCTACGAGCAGTACTTC
NA | NA | TRBJ1-1 | TRBV5-1 | CASSPSGDGTEAFF | TGCGCCAGCAGCCCGAGCGGCGATGGGACTGAAGCTTTCTTT
few | TRBD2 | TRBJ2-7 | TRBV7-8 | CASSGRLAGGYTPSYEQYF | TGTGCCAGCAGCGGGCGCTTAGCGGGGGGTTACACCCCCTCCTACGAGCAGTACTTC
NA | NA | TRBJ2-7 | TRBV18 | CASSPRTVSYEQYF | TGTGCCAGCTCACCACGCACGGTCTCCTACGAGCAGTACTTC
NA | NA | TRBJ1-2 | TRBV19 | CASSEQGDNYGYTF | TGTGCCAGTAGCGAACAGGGAGATAACTATGGCTACACCTTC
NA | NA | TRBJ2-3 | TRBV7-9 | CASSFEGVTDTQYF | TGTGCCAGCAGCTTTGAGGGGGTCACAGATACGCAGTATTTT
NA | TRBD1 | TRBJ2-1 | TRBV18 | CASSLDTGTGSNEQFF | TGTGCCAGCTCACTCGACACCGGGACAGGGTCCAATGAGCAGTTCTTC
few | TRBD2 | TRBJ2-7 | TRBV14 | CASSPSGGIYEQYF | TGTGCCAGCAGCCCTAGCGGGGGGATCTACGAGCAGTACTTC
few | NA | TRBJ2-5 | TRBV13 | CASSLRLQETQYF | TGTGCCAGCAGCCTGAGGCTGCAAGAGACCCAGTACTTC
few | TRBD1 | TRBJ1-1 | TRBV13 | CASSSGGPAGVPLEAFF | TGTGCCAGCAGCTCAGGGGGTCCGGCCGGGGTGCCTCTTGAAGCTTTCTTT
NA | NA | TRBJ1-2 | TRBV2 | CASQGQGGYTF | TGTGCCAGCCAGGGGCAGGGCGGCTACACCTTC
NA | TRBD1 | TRBJ2-5 | TRBV5-1 | CASSLGTGGGQETQYF | TGCGCCAGCAGCTTGGGGACAGGGGGTGGACAAGAGACCCAGTACTTC
once | TRBD1 | TRBJ2-3 | TRBV19 | CASSTQGAPDTQYF | TGTGCCAGTAGTACACAGGGGGCACCAGATACGCAGTATTTT
NA | TRBD1 | TRBJ1-1 | TRBV19 | CASTRTGRTEAFF | TGTGCCAGTACCCGGACAGGGAGGACTGAAGCTTTCTTT
few | NA | TRBJ1-5 | TRBV9 | CASSVGRDTGNQPQHF | TGTGCCAGCAGCGTAGGCCGAGACACAGGCAATCAGCCCCAGCATTTT
once | NA | TRBJ1-3 | TRBV5-1 | CASSPRRGAIYF | TGCGCCAGCAGCCCGCGGAGGGGAGCCATATATTTT
NA | TRBD1 | TRBJ2-5 | TRBV5-1 | CASSSQGQETQYF | TGCGCCAGCAGCTCACAGGGACAGGAGACCCAGTACTTC
few | NA | TRBJ1-1 | TRBV11-2 | CASSSSTAVTEAFF | TGTGCCAGCAGCTCGTCGACGGCGGTCACTGAAGCTTTCTTT
NA | NA | TRBJ1-2 | TRBV6-1 | CASTESGEPYGYTF | TGTGCCAGCACGGAGTCAGGGGAGCCCTACGGCTACACCTTC
NA | NA | TRBJ1-1 | TRBV6-5 | CASRPFGRLNTEAFF | TGTGCCAGCAGACCTTTCGGCAGGCTGAACACTGAAGCTTTCTTT
NA | TRBD1 | TRBJ1-2 | TRBV18 | CASSPQGALDYGYTF | TGTGCCAGCTCACCTCAGGGGGCGCTCGACTATGGCTACACCTTC
NA | NA | TRBJ1-1 | TRBV7-8 | CASSLAGLMNAEAFF | TGTGCCAGCAGCTTAGCGGGGCTTATGAACGCTGAAGCTTTCTTT
NA | TRBD1 | TRBJ1-2 | TRBV7-9 | CASTPGQNYGYTF | TGTGCCAGCACCCCGGGACAGAACTATGGCTACACCTTC
NA | TRBD1 | TRBJ2-7 | TRBV10-2 | CASSSIDRGSYEQYF | TGCGCCAGCAGTTCCATTGACAGGGGATCCTACGAGCAGTACTTC
NA | TRBD1 | TRBJ1-5 | TRBV4-1 | CASSQGQGISNQPQHF | TGCGCCAGCAGCCAAGGACAGGGGATTAGCAATCAGCCCCAGCATTTT
NA | NA | TRBJ1-5 | TRBV2 | CASSPQVSNQPQHF | TGTGCCAGCAGTCCACAGGTTAGCAATCAGCCCCAGCATTTT
NA | TRBD1 | TRBJ1-1 | TRBV19 | CASRGQGVSAEAFF | TGTGCCAGTAGGGGACAGGGGGTCTCAGCTGAAGCTTTCTTT
NA | TRBD1 | TRBJ1-6 | TRBV19 | CASSISGRGSYNSPLHF | TGTGCCAGTAGTATATCTGGCAGGGGGTCCTATAATTCACCCCTCCACTTT
NA | TRBD1 | TRBJ1-6 | TRBV27 | CASRYDRVNNSPLHF | TGTGCCAGCCGCTACGACAGGGTTAATAATTCACCCCTCCACTTT
NA | NA | TRBJ1-1 | TRBV2 | CASRRDSNTEAFF | TGTGCCAGCAGGAGGGACTCCAACACTGAAGCTTTCTTT
NA | TRBD2 | TRBJ2-2 | TRBV25-1 | CASRAGLSTGELFF | TGTGCCAGCAGAGCGGGGTTATCCACCGGGGAGCTGTTTTTT
NA | TRBD1 | TRBJ2-3 | TRBV5-1 | CASSLGQGADTQYF | TGCGCCAGCAGCTTAGGACAGGGTGCAGATACGCAGTATTTT
NA | NA | TRBJ2-3 | TRBV6-6 | CASSKAQGSTDTQYF | TGTGCCAGCTCCAAAGCCCAGGGCAGCACAGATACGCAGTATTTT
NA | TRBD2 | TRBJ2-3 | TRBV27 | CASAPLGTSGTDTQYF | TGTGCCAGCGCCCCCCTTGGGACTAGCGGCACAGATACGCAGTATTTT
few | NA | TRBJ2-7 | TRBV10-2 | CASSEGNTGTASPYEQYF | TGCGCCAGCAGTGAGGGGAACACCGGGACTGCAAGCCCCTACGAGCAGTACTTC
NA | NA | TRBJ2-3 | TRBV19 | CASTDRPRGEDTQYF | TGTGCCAGTACCGATCGGCCCAGGGGAGAGGATACGCAGTATTTT
few | TRBD1 | TRBJ2-2 | TRBV7-6 | CASSLGQGSNTGELFF | TGTGCCAGCAGCTTGGGACAGGGATCGAACACCGGGGAGCTGTTTTTT
NA | NA | TRBJ1-1 | TRBV5-6 | CASSLFSTPGAFF | TGTGCCAGCAGCTTGTTTTCCACCCCCGGGGCTTTCTTT
NA | NA | TRBJ2-3 | TRBV5-1 | CASSIATDTQYF | TGCGCCAGCAGTATAGCAACAGATACGCAGTATTTT
NA | TRBD1 | TRBJ2-1 | TRBV30 | CAWSRLTGHEQFF | TGTGCCTGGAGTCGCCTGACAGGGCATGAGCAGTTCTTC
NA | NA | TRBJ1-2 | TRBV5-1 | CASSLGNGAGSGYTF | TGCGCCAGCAGCTTGGGTAATGGAGCGGGGTCTGGCTACACCTTC
NA | NA | TRBJ1-4 | TRBV30 | CAWAGQSPSNEKLFF | TGTGCCTGGGCGGGCCAATCTCCTTCTAATGAAAAACTGTTTTTT
NA | NA | TRBJ2-7 | TRBV9 | CASSPTRRTYEQYF | TGTGCCAGCAGCCCCACTAGAAGAACCTACGAGCAGTACTTC
NA | NA | TRBJ1-1 | TRBV30 | CAWSVRSADTEAFF | TGTGCCTGGAGTGTACGTTCAGCGGACACTGAAGCTTTCTTT
NA | TRBD1 | TRBJ1-4 | TRBV13 | CASSFRDSNEKLFF | TGTGCCAGCAGCTTCCGGGACAGTAATGAAAAACTGTTTTTT
NA | TRBD1 | TRBJ2-1 | TRBV5-1 | CASSLEAGGGHEQFF | TGCGCCAGCAGCTTGGAGGCAGGGGGCGGCCATGAGCAGTTCTTC
NA | NA | TRBJ1-2 | TRBV29-1 | CSVSWGGLYGYTF | TGCAGCGTCTCCTGGGGAGGCCTTTATGGCTACACCTTC
NA | TRBD1 | TRBJ1-1 | TRBV5-4 | CASSLTGTGWETEAFF | TGTGCCAGCAGCTTAACCGGGACAGGGTGGGAGACTGAAGCTTTCTTT